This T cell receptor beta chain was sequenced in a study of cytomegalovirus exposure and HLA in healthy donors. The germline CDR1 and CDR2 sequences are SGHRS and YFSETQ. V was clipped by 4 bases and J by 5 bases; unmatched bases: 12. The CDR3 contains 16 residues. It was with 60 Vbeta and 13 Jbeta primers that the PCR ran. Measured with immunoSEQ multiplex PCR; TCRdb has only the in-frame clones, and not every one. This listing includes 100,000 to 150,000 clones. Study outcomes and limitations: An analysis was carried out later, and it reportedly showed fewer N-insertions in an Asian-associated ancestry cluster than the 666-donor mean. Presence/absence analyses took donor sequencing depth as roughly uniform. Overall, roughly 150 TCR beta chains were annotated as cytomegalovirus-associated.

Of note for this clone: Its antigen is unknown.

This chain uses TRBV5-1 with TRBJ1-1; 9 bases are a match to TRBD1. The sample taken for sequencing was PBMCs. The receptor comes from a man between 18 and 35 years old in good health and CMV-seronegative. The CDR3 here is CASSTSGQGSWTEAFF. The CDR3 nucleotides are TGCGCCAGCAGCACCTCGGGACAGGGATCCTGGACTGAAGCTTTCTTT.